The subject of this entry is one T cell receptor beta chain. This entry belongs to a study of blood T cell repertoires in COVID-19. Libraries were prepared by immunoSEQ multiplex PCR; TCRdb keeps only in-frame clonotypes and omits some of them. The sample contains around 230,000 clones, roughly 86% of which appear only once. V was pared by 6 bases and J by 0 bases, with 11 bases between. The germline V gene encodes CDR1 LNHDA and CDR2 SQIVND (reference sequence). This CDR3 region has 15 residues. Sequenced sample: PBMCs or T cells enriched from blood (not recorded which). The chain links TRBV19 to TRBJ1-4; a possible D gene is TRBD1 (6 bases). The TCR was taken from a man aged 18-30 years with acute COVID-19. As DNA, the CDR3 is TGTGCCAGTAGAACAGGGATTGCAACTAATGAAAAACTGTTTTTT. It translates to CASRTGIATNEKLFF.